Listed here are 29 T cell receptor beta chains from one sample, sequenced in a study of beta chain features in type 1 diabetes listed by TCRdb under 2018. The library was obtained by the immunoSEQ multiplex PCR assay. The entire isolated RNA was reverse transcribed using the High Capacity cDNA Reverse Transcription Kit, and thus expressed TCRB transcripts were sequenced. TCRdb carries this immuneACCESS record with in-frame sequences only. Its versions omit some clonotypes, under half of them owing to an unresolved V gene in the studies checked, with the rest unexplained. The sample table shows about 900,000 clones, and 17% are seen once. The ten most abundant clones make up 0.023% of the sample. Sequenced material: naive CD4+ T cells from blood. The intended sense of this specimen's cell subset or site label: true naive CD4+ T cells. These TCRs come from a young woman in good health.

This chain links TRBV9 with TRBJ2-1; D gene ambiguous. The CDR3 runs to 14 residues. Germline V gene sequence: CDR1 SGDLS, CDR2 YYNGEE. V was trimmed by 1 base and J by 7 bases, leaving 12 bases between them. For the CDR3, the DNA is TGTGCCAGCAGCGTACAGGTCGTTGGGAATGAGCAGTTCTTC. Translation: CASSVQVVGNEQFF.

This sequence joins TRBV5-1 and TRBJ2-5, with a possible D match to TRBD2 (6 bases). Deletions cut 4 bases from V and 4 bases from J, with 14 bases between. The CDR3 loop spans 14 amino acids. Germline V gene data show CDR1 as SGHRS and CDR2 as YFSETQ. The CDR3 protein is CASSLSTSRETQYF. CDR3 nucleotides: TGCGCCAGCAGCCTGTCGACTAGTCGAGAGACCCAGTACTTC.

This chain links TRBV4-3 with TRBJ2-3; D not certain. CDR3 length: 14 residues. Looked up from germline, CDR1 is LGHNA and CDR2 is YSLEER. Trimming removed 0 bases from V and 5 bases from J, with 9 bases in between. The CDR3 DNA reads TGCGCCAGCAGCCAAGATTGGGGAAGAGATACGCAGTATTTT. The encoded protein is CASSQDWGRDTQYF.

The CDR3 region is CATSRLTSGIPYEQFF. CDR3 coding DNA: TGTGCCACCAGCAGATTAACTAGCGGCATCCCCTATGAGCAGTTCTTC. The chain carries TRBV15 and TRBJ2-1; 8 positions match TRBD2. CDR1 is LNHNV and CDR2 is YYDKDF in the germline V gene (reference sequence). This CDR3 spans 16 amino acids. The V segment lost 2 bases and the J segment 8 bases; nucleotides outside the gene matches: 11.

This clone occurred a few times. The chain carries TRBV10-3 and TRBJ2-3; 7 positions match TRBD2. After removal of 8 bases from V and 6 bases from J, the junction contained 8 bases not matched to a gene. Germline-derived CDR1 and CDR2 are ENHRY and SYGVKD. The CDR3 contains 13 residues. CDR3 bases: TGTGCCATCCTCGGGGGGAGAGGGGATACGCAGTATTTT. Amino acid sequence: CAILGGRGDTQYF.

This clone has more than one count but fewer than ten. The chain joins TRBV18 to TRBJ2-7; D not resolved. Per germline, CDR1 KGHSH and CDR2 LQKENI. The CDR3 has 17 residues. The V end lost 4 bases, the J end lost 2 bases, and 21 bases lay between the germline ends. The CDR3 spells CASSQQTSGGRTYEQYF. CDR3 nucleotides: TGTGCCAGCTCACAACAAACTTCTGGCGGCCGAACCTACGAGCAGTACTTC.

The chain has TRBV7-8 and TRBJ1-4; D is possibly TRBD1 (5 bases). Trimming stripped 5 bases from V and 0 bases from J, with 10 bases between. The CDR3 extends over 15 amino acids. Germline assignment: CDR1 SGHVS and CDR2 FQNEAQ. The CDR3 here is CASSLRGATNEKLFF. The CDR3 region has the DNA TGTGCCAGCAGCCTCCGAGGGGCAACTAATGAAAAACTGTTTTTT. The full variable domain, rest sourced from reference TRBV7-8 and TRBJ1-4, is GAGVSQSPRYKVAKRGQDVALRCDPISGHVSLFWYQQALGQGPEFLTYFQNEAQLDKSGLPSDRFFAERPEGSVSTLKIQRTQQEDSAVYLCASSLRGATNEKLFFGSGTQLSVL.

The chain links TRBV7-2 to TRBJ2-1, with 16 positions matching TRBD2. The CDR3 contains 19 residues. Unmatched junction bases numbered 10, after V lost 2 bases and J lost 6 bases. In germline, CDR1 is SGHTA, CDR2 FQGNSA. The CDR3, as DNA: TGTGCCAGCAGCTTATTGGGACTAGCGGGAGGGCCTTCCCCCAATGAGCAGTTCTTC. Protein: CASSLLGLAGGPSPNEQFF. Full variable domain (outside the CDR3, taken from reference TRBV7-2 and TRBJ2-1): GAGVSQSPSNKVTEKGKDVELRCDPISGHTALYWYRQSLGQGLEFLIYFQGNSAPDKSGLPSDRFSAERTGGSVSTLTIQRTQQEDSAVYLCASSLLGLAGGPSPNEQFFGPGTRLTVL.

This clone has more than one count but fewer than ten. The chain combines TRBV7-2 with TRBJ1-4; 10 bases match TRBD1. Trimming at V came to 2 bases and at J to 7 bases, leaving 10 bases not matched to a gene. CDR1 and CDR2 (germline): SGHTA, FQGNSA. The CDR3 has 17 amino acids. CDR3 protein: CASSLSLRTGGREKLFF. CDR3 in DNA: TGTGCCAGCAGCTTAAGTCTCAGGACAGGGGGTCGTGAAAAACTGTTTTTT.

This clone appeared a few times. The chain recombines TRBV18 with TRBJ1-1; D gene ambiguous. Trimming removed 3 bases from V and 2 bases from J, with 10 bases in between. CDR1 and CDR2 (germline): KGHSH, LQKENI. This CDR3 comprises 14 residues. The DNA for the CDR3 is TGTGCCAGCTCACCGACGAGAGAAAACACTGAAGCTTTCTTT. This gives the protein CASSPTRENTEAFF.

This clone has just a few counts. The chain has TRBV2 and TRBJ2-7; 7 nucleotides agree with TRBD1. V lost 4 bases and J lost 5; bases outside the gene matches: 14. From germline, CDR1 is SNHLY and CDR2 FYNNEI. This CDR3 contains 16 residues. Here the CDR3 reads CASSASRDRVINEQYF. CDR3 DNA: TGTGCCAGCAGTGCCTCCCGTGACAGGGTTATCAACGAGCAGTACTTC.

This clone was counted only a few times. J is TRBJ2-1 and V is TRBV27; D uncertain. The V end was cut by 6 bases, the J end by 4 bases, with 13 bases between. The CDR3 consists of 14 residues. CDR1 is MNHEY, CDR2 SMNVEV, per germline (reference sequence). CDR3: CASRIPGAYNEQFF. The CDR3 bases are TGTGCCAGCAGGATACCAGGAGCATACAATGAGCAGTTCTTC.

The chain has TRBV7-6 and TRBJ2-3; D possibly corresponds to TRBD1 (5 bases). Trimming shortened V by 4 bases and J by 10 bases, and 12 bases separated the two germline ends. Germline-derived CDR1 and CDR2 are SGHVS and FNYEAQ. The CDR3 extends over 12 amino acids. For the CDR3, the DNA is TGTGCCAGCAGCTCACAGGATCCGGCGCAGTATTTT. It encodes CASSSQDPAQYF.

This clone was counted only a few times. The chain employs TRBV6-5 and TRBJ1-4; D not certain. The V gene's germline CDR1 is MNHEY and CDR2 SVGAGI. The germline V and J ends were trimmed by 8 bases and 0 bases, with 10 bases remaining between them. CDR3 size: 14 residues. The CDR3 reads CASRGSTTNEKLFF. The CDR3 region has the DNA TGTGCCAGCCGAGGCAGTACAACTAATGAAAAACTGTTTTTT.

This clone appeared a few times. This chain joins TRBV5-1 and TRBJ2-2; D not certain. CDR1 SGHRS and CDR2 YFSETQ come from the germline V gene. This CDR3 contains 14 residues. Trimming cost V 0 bases and J 4 bases, with 7 bases left between them. This CDR3 is CASSLDGFTGELFF. The CDR3 DNA is TGCGCCAGCAGCTTGGACGGTTTCACCGGGGAGCTGTTTTTT.

This clone occurred a few times. The chain employs TRBV11-2 and TRBJ1-2; D possibly corresponds to TRBD1 (5 bases). This CDR3 comprises 12 residues. Germline V CDR1 and CDR2: SGHAT, FQNNGV. V was shortened by 0 bases and J by 8 bases, with 7 bases between the two germline ends. CDR3 sequence reads: CASSLEGTGYTF. In DNA, the CDR3 is TGTGCCAGCAGCTTAGAAGGGACCGGCTACACCTTC.

This clone showed up just a few times. V is TRBV21-1 and J is TRBJ2-5; TRBD1 is the table's D call and was not checked against the DNA. TRBV21-1 is noted as a pseudogene. The CDR3 is 15 residues long. The CDR3 nucleotides read TGTGCCAGCAGCAAAGAGCTCCAGACAGAACAGACCCAGTACTTC. Translation gives CASSKELQTEQTQYF.

The chain employs TRBV19 and TRBJ2-3, with D perhaps TRBD1 or TRBD2 (5 bases each). The CDR3 spans 15 residues. V lost 3 bases and J 0 bases, leaving 10 bases between the germline ends. Germline values: CDR1 LNHDA, CDR2 SQIVND (reference sequence). The chain's CDR3 is CASSIQWGSTDTQYF. The CDR3 bases are TGTGCCAGTAGTATTCAGTGGGGGAGCACAGATACGCAGTATTTT.

J is TRBJ2-1 and V is TRBV7-8; no definite D call. V lost 1 base, J lost 8 bases, and 9 bases lay in between. CDR3 size: 13 residues. In germline, CDR1 is SGHVS, CDR2 FQNEAQ. The CDR3 DNA reads TGTGCCAGCAGCTTAGGTATAGCACATGAGCAGTTCTTC. This sequence encodes CASSLGIAHEQFF.

In its sample, this clone was seen a few times. This rearrangement joins TRBV15 to TRBJ1-5; a weak D match, TRBD1 (5 bases). Trimming stripped 0 bases from V and 7 bases from J, with 13 bases between. CDR1 is LNHNV, CDR2 YYDKDF, per germline (reference sequence). The CDR3 totals 15 residues. The CDR3 nucleotides are TGTGCCACCAGCAGAGAGGCGGGACTCGGACAGCCCCAGCATTTT. Its translation: CATSREAGLGQPQHF.

This chain links TRBV15 with TRBJ2-1; TRBD1 agrees at 9 bases. V dropped 11 bases and J dropped 3; count of bases not matched to a gene: 5. The CDR3 is made up of 13 amino acids. CDR1 and CDR2 from the germline V gene are LNHNV and YYDKDF (reference sequence). The CDR3 is CAVSGQGYNEQFF. Here the CDR3 DNA reads TGTGCCGTGTCGGGACAGGGCTACAATGAGCAGTTCTTC.

There are a few counts of this clone. V is TRBV7-2 and J is TRBJ2-7, with 9 nucleotides matching TRBD2. The CDR3 runs to 15 residues. J gave up 2 bases and V 5 bases, and 7 bases lay outside the gene matches. Per the germline V gene, CDR1 is SGHTA and CDR2 is FQGNSA. The CDR3 protein is CASSGGLAATYEQYF. DNA for the CDR3: TGTGCCAGCAGCGGGGGACTAGCAGCCACCTACGAGCAGTACTTC.

CDR3 sequence reads: CASSLSGPSTDTQYF. The DNA of the CDR3 is TGTGCCAGCAGCTTAAGCGGCCCGAGCACAGATACGCAGTATTTT. The V gene is TRBV5-8, the J gene TRBJ2-3; D perhaps matches TRBD2 (5 bases). The CDR3 contains 15 residues. Between the trimmed V and J ends, which lost 2 bases and 0 bases, there was a span of 10 bases. Germline V gene lookup returns CDR1 SGHTS and CDR2 YDEGEE.

This clone appeared a few times. The chain joins TRBV5-1 to TRBJ1-2, with TRBD1 identical over 8 bases. Germline CDR1 reads SGHRS; CDR2 reads YFSETQ. The V and J ends lost 4 bases and 4 bases, in that order; junction bases with no gene match: 9. The CDR3 runs to 15 residues. CDR3 in DNA: TGCGCCAGCAGCCAAGGACAGGGAACCACCTATGGCTACACCTTC. Protein product: CASSQGQGTTYGYTF. The full variable domain, in which reference TRBV5-1 and TRBJ1-2 provide the parts outside the CDR3, is KAGVTQTPRYLIKTRGQQVTLSCSPISGHRSVSWYQQTPGQGLQFLFEYFSETQRNKGNFPGRFSGRQFSNSRSEMNVSTLELGDSALYLCASSQGQGTTYGYTFGSGTRLTVV.

This clone was found a few times. The chain links TRBV11-2 to TRBJ2-1; TRBD1 matches 9 bases. CDR1 is SGHAT and CDR2 is FQNNGV in the germline V gene. The CDR3 consists of 16 residues. Trimming at V came to 4 bases and at J to 4 bases, leaving 8 bases not matched to a gene. CDR3 nucleotide sequence: TGTGCCAGCAGCTCTCTGGACAGGGGCCTTTACAATGAGCAGTTCTTC. Translating it yields CASSSLDRGLYNEQFF.

The chain links TRBV2 to TRBJ2-7; TRBD2 matches 10 bases. Germline V gene lookup returns CDR1 SNHLY and CDR2 FYNNEI. The CDR3 totals 14 residues. V was pared by 4 bases and J by 3 bases, with 3 bases of the junction left unmatched. The CDR3: CASSASGGVYEQYF. CDR3 nucleotide sequence: TGTGCCAGCAGTGCGAGCGGGGGGGTCTACGAGCAGTACTTC.

The J gene is TRBJ1-6, the V gene TRBV25-1, with D possibly being TRBD1 (5 bases). The CDR3 has 14 amino acids. The V end lost 6 bases, the J end lost 7 bases, and 13 bases lay between the germline ends. Germline assignment: CDR1 MGHDK and CDR2 SYGVNS. The CDR3 nucleotides read TGTGCCAGCAGGCCCGGGGGTTGGAATTCACCCCTCCACTTT. Translation: CASRPGGWNSPLHF.

The rearrangement links TRBV9 to TRBJ2-2; D tentatively fits TRBD1 or TRBD2 (6 bases each). CDR1 and CDR2 from the germline V gene are SGDLS and YYNGEE. V dropped 5 bases and J dropped 4 bases, with 18 bases sitting between them. This CDR3 region has 16 residues. The CDR3 bases are TGTGCCAGCAGTACTACAGGGCGGCGGGGCACCGGGGAGCTGTTTTTT. Amino acid sequence: CASSTTGRRGTGELFF.

J is TRBJ1-4 and V is TRBV27; tentatively, D is TRBD1 (5 bases). Trimming took 2 bases from V and 5 from J, leaving 6 bases between them. Germline CDR1 MNHEY, CDR2 SMNVEV (reference sequence). CDR3 length: 13 residues. The CDR3 nucleotides are TGTGCCAGCAGTTTAGAGGGGAATGAAAAACTGTTTTTT. Protein: CASSLEGNEKLFF.